Following are 10 T cell receptor beta chains from one sample sequenced in a study of Graves' ophthalmopathy and Graves' hyperthyroidism. TCR beta CDR3 amplification used RNA transcripts. A first-round RT-PCR used HTBI primers, followed by a second-round multiplex PCR. Via MiXCR, TCRdb re-called the multiplex PCR reads, giving one row per CDR3 protein. The repertoire includes 170,000 or so distinct CDR3 sequences, 37% of them detected once, and approximately 6.3% sits in the top ten. Sequencing was carried out using peripheral blood. The receptors come from a woman between 40 and 55 years old with Graves' ophthalmopathy.

This clonotype came up many times. A much larger clone sits a single nucleotide away, making a read error possible. V is TRBV11-1 and J is TRBJ1-1; no firm D call. CDR1 is SGHAT, CDR2 FQDESV, per germline (reference sequence). The CDR3 runs 15 residues. CDR3 in DNA: TGTGTCAGCAGCCGGCGGGAGTCCATGAACACTGAAGCTTTCTTT. Protein sequence: CVSSRRESMNTEAFF. The full variable domain, with the rest looked up from reference TRBV11-1 and TRBJ1-1, is EAEVAQSPRYKITEKSQAVAFWCDPISGHATLYWYRQILGQGPELLVQFQDESVVDDSQLPKDRFSAERLKGVDSTLKIQPAELGDSAMYLCVSSRRESMNTEAFFGQGTRLTVV.

This clonotype was observed many times. V usage is TRBV6-5 and J usage is TRBJ1-1; D is uncertain. The CDR3 totals 11 residues. Per the germline V gene, CDR1 is MNHEY and CDR2 is SVGAGI. Trimming took off 2 bases at V and 3 bases at J, with 1 base between the two ends. The DNA of the CDR3 is TGTGCCAGCAGTTACGACACTGAAGCTTTCTTT. This sequence encodes CASSYDTEAFF.

The chain links TRBV28 to TRBJ1-5, with 11 bases aligning to TRBD1. With V trimmed by 6 bases and J by 6 bases, 4 bases remained unmatched. Germline V gene sequence: CDR1 MDHEN, CDR2 SYDVKM. The CDR3 covers 14 residues. The DNA of the CDR3 is TGTGCCAGCAGCTCCGGACAGGGGGCTCAGCCCCAGCATTTT. Encoded protein: CASSSGQGAQPQHF.

This clonotype was recorded many times. The gene calls are TRBV6-5 and TRBJ1-1; 9 bases align to TRBD1. Looked up from germline, CDR1 is MNHEY and CDR2 is SVGAGI. The J segment lost 1 base and the V segment lost 7 bases, leaving 4 bases of the junction unmatched. The CDR3 consists of 14 residues. This CDR3 is CASTRTGENTEAFF. CDR3 nucleotide sequence: TGTGCCAGCACCCGGACAGGGGAGAACACTGAAGCTTTCTTT.

V and J are TRBV20-1 and TRBJ2-7, with 8 bases that match TRBD2. In germline, CDR1 is DFQATT, CDR2 SNEGSKA (reference sequence). This CDR3 is 14 amino acids long. The trim removed 6 bases at V and 4 bases at J, leaving 11 bases unmatched. CDR3 amino acids: CSAPPGGPDYEQYF. The CDR3 DNA follows: TGCAGTGCCCCCCCGGGGGGGCCGGATTACGAGCAGTACTTC.

This clonotype appeared a single time. The chain recombines TRBV6-2 or TRBV6-3 with TRBJ2-2; 12 bases line up with TRBD1. J lost 4 bases, V lost 0 bases, and 3 bases had no gene match. This CDR3 has 17 residues. Germline assignment: CDR1 MNHEY and CDR2 SVGEGT. The CDR3 region is CASSYSRDRGRTGELFF. Written as DNA, the CDR3 is TGTGCCAGCAGTTACTCGAGGGACAGGGGGCGCACCGGGGAGCTGTTTTTT.

The CDR3 loop is CASSTRTGFYPHYEQYF. CDR3 in DNA: TGTGCCAGCAGTACCAGGACGGGCTTCTATCCCCATTACGAGCAGTACTTC. This chain links TRBV28 with TRBJ2-7; D ambiguous. V gave up 5 bases and J gave up 4 bases, with 24 bases separating them. Germline CDR1 MDHEN, CDR2 SYDVKM. CDR3 length: 17 amino acids.

The gene calls are TRBV28 and TRBJ2-2, with 12 nucleotides matching TRBD2. The J segment lost 0 bases and the V segment lost 5 bases, leaving 4 bases of the junction unmatched. This CDR3 region has 17 residues. Germline CDR1 reads MDHEN; CDR2 reads SYDVKM. For the CDR3, the DNA is TGTGCCAGCAGTCTCCGACTAGCGGGAGCGAACACCGGGGAGCTGTTTTTT. Translating gives CASSLRLAGANTGELFF.

The chain carries TRBV15 and TRBJ2-5, with a possible D match to TRBD1 (6 bases). Trimming cost V 2 bases and J 3 bases, with 10 bases left between them. The CDR3 has 14 residues. CDR1 is LNHNV, CDR2 YYDKDF, per germline (reference sequence). CDR3 sequence (DNA): TGTGCCACCAGCAGATACGACAGGAAAGAGACCCAGTACTTC. Its protein product is CATSRYDRKETQYF. The full variable domain, in which reference TRBV15 and TRBJ2-5 provide the parts outside the CDR3, is DAMVIQNPRYQVTQFGKPVTLSCSQTLNHNVMYWYQQKSSQAPKLLFHYYDKDFNNEADTPDNFQSRRPNTSFCFLDIRSPGLGDTAMYLCATSRYDRKETQYFGPGTRLLVL.

There are many counts of this clonotype. The chain employs TRBV20-1 and TRBJ2-7, with D possibly being TRBD1 or TRBD2 (5 bases each). Trimming shortened V by 3 bases and J by 0 bases, and 15 bases separated the two germline ends. Germline values: CDR1 DFQATT, CDR2 SNEGSKA (reference sequence). There are 15 residues in the CDR3. The CDR3 DNA reads as TGCAGTGCTAGTTCCCCCGCAGGGAGCTCCTACGAGCAGTACTTC. Translation gives CSASSPAGSSYEQYF.